A selection of T cell receptor beta chains follows, all from one sample in a study of response to subunit inactivated influenza vaccine. TCRdb ran MiXCR on the RT-PCR reads and lists one entry per CDR3 protein. Of fewer than 350,000 distinct CDR3 sequences listed, roughly 22% are singletons. This specimen consisted of PBMCs from blood, obtained less than 22 months after vaccination. These receptors were obtained from a man between 50 and 75 years old who received an inactivated influenza vaccine. CDR3s include the opening cysteine and the closing phenylalanine or tryptophan.

V gene: TRBV24-1
J gene: TRBJ2-1
CDR3 protein: CATTQGAGDEQFF

V gene: TRBV11-2
J gene: TRBJ2-3
CDR3 protein: CASSYGLAGDTDTQYF

V gene: TRBV6-5
J gene: TRBJ2-3
CDR3 protein: CASSYSRVGVLTDTQYF

V gene: TRBV27
J gene: TRBJ2-7
CDR3 protein: CASSFSGSGEQYF

V gene: TRBV12-3/TRBV12-4
J gene: TRBJ1-6
CDR3 protein: CASTITLLWGQGDNSPLHF

V gene: TRBV6-1
J gene: TRBJ1-1
CDR3 protein: CASVKEIDTEAFF

V gene: TRBV12-3/TRBV12-4
J gene: TRBJ1-1
CDR3 protein: CASSFRGNTEAFF

V gene: TRBV5-6
J gene: TRBJ2-2
CDR3 protein: CASSLGGRADTGELFF

V gene: TRBV10-3
J gene: TRBJ2-1
CDR3 protein: CATQSGREGYNEQFF

V gene: TRBV29-1
J gene: TRBJ1-5
CDR3 protein: CSVDGGWGQPQHF

V gene: TRBV20-1
J gene: TRBJ1-5
CDR3 protein: CSALQGDSNQPQHF

V gene: TRBV6-2/TRBV6-3
J gene: TRBJ2-1
CDR3 protein: CASMVGEYNEQFF

V gene: TRBV28
J gene: TRBJ2-3
CDR3 protein: CASSPYSGQVNPRQYF

V gene: TRBV19
J gene: TRBJ1-1
CDR3 protein: CASSNRPGQGNTEAFF

V gene: TRBV5-6
J gene: TRBJ2-3
CDR3 protein: CASSSARTDTQYF

V gene: TRBV4-3
J gene: TRBJ2-5
CDR3 protein: CASSQDFAETQYF

V gene: TRBV6-2/TRBV6-3
J gene: TRBJ2-3
CDR3 protein: CASSYRGLAGTDTQYF

V gene: TRBV10-3
J gene: TRBJ1-5
CDR3 protein: CAISESTGGNQPQHF

V gene: TRBV12-3/TRBV12-4
J gene: TRBJ2-7
CDR3 protein: CASSSRTVSYEQYF

V gene: TRBV7-2
J gene: TRBJ1-5
CDR3 protein: CASSPPGGISNQPQHF

V gene: TRBV10-3
J gene: TRBJ1-6
CDR3 protein: CAISETGAPLHF

V gene: TRBV6-2/TRBV6-3
J gene: TRBJ2-2
CDR3 protein: CASSPRGQGNTGELFF

V gene: TRBV6-5
J gene: TRBJ2-4
CDR3 protein: CASSKLAGLAENIQYF

V gene: TRBV7-2
J gene: TRBJ1-4
CDR3 protein: CASSFWAGDEKLFF

V gene: TRBV10-1
J gene: TRBJ1-1
CDR3 protein: CASSESRRTGALRTLMNTEAFF

V gene: TRBV3-1
J gene: TRBJ1-1
CDR3 protein: CASRDRNLNTEAFF

V gene: TRBV4-2
J gene: TRBJ1-6
CDR3 protein: CASSLGQGINSPLHF

V gene: TRBV14
J gene: TRBJ1-1
CDR3 protein: CASSQIVAGQVFF

V gene: TRBV2
J gene: TRBJ2-2
CDR3 protein: CASVWGTGGTGELFF

V gene: TRBV7-2
J gene: TRBJ2-1
CDR3 protein: CASSLGPPPYNEQFF

V gene: TRBV5-1
J gene: TRBJ2-2
CDR3 protein: CASRAKGPGELFF

V gene: TRBV6-2/TRBV6-3
J gene: TRBJ2-7
CDR3 protein: CASSYSGRTVSYEQYF

V gene: TRBV5-1
J gene: TRBJ2-6
CDR3 protein: CASSLDNSGANVLTF

V gene: TRBV7-3
J gene: TRBJ2-1
CDR3 protein: CASSPLAGAYNEQFF

V gene: TRBV28
J gene: TRBJ2-1
CDR3 protein: CASSASGRTTYNEQFF

V gene: TRBV30
J gene: TRBJ1-5
CDR3 protein: CAWSVGGGQPQHF

V gene: TRBV5-8
J gene: TRBJ1-1
CDR3 protein: CASSLGVRRNTEAFF

V gene: TRBV11-2
J gene: TRBJ1-3
CDR3 protein: CASSLEGSSGNTIYF

V gene: TRBV7-8
J gene: TRBJ1-5
CDR3 protein: CASSPLWELNQPQHF

V gene: TRBV10-3
J gene: TRBJ2-1
CDR3 protein: CAISESTYNEQFF

V gene: TRBV10-3
J gene: TRBJ1-2
CDR3 protein: CAISESTVGGYGYTF

V gene: TRBV28
J gene: TRBJ1-1
CDR3 protein: CASSSRQRPYTEALF

V gene: TRBV5-1
J gene: TRBJ2-5
CDR3 protein: CASSLALDTQKETQYF

V gene: TRBV20-1
J gene: TRBJ2-1
CDR3 protein: CSARASPGLAGDFPYNEQFF

V gene: TRBV12-3/TRBV12-4
J gene: TRBJ1-3
CDR3 protein: CASRQDFSGNTIYF

V gene: TRBV7-2
J gene: TRBJ1-2
CDR3 protein: CASSKTRDGYTF

V gene: TRBV6-6
J gene: TRBJ2-7
CDR3 protein: CATGRVDEQYF

V gene: TRBV20-1
J gene: TRBJ1-6
CDR3 protein: CSARPGANNSPLHF

V gene: TRBV6-1
J gene: TRBJ1-5
CDR3 protein: CASRSRSGTGNQPQHF

V gene: TRBV20-1
J gene: TRBJ1-1
CDR3 protein: CSAADGSLNTEAFF

V gene: TRBV10-3
J gene: TRBJ2-7
CDR3 protein: CAISGEEQGASYEQYF

V gene: TRBV10-3
J gene: TRBJ1-1
CDR3 protein: CAISDPDRENTEAFF

V gene: TRBV5-5
J gene: TRBJ1-2
CDR3 protein: CASSSGTGLNGYTF